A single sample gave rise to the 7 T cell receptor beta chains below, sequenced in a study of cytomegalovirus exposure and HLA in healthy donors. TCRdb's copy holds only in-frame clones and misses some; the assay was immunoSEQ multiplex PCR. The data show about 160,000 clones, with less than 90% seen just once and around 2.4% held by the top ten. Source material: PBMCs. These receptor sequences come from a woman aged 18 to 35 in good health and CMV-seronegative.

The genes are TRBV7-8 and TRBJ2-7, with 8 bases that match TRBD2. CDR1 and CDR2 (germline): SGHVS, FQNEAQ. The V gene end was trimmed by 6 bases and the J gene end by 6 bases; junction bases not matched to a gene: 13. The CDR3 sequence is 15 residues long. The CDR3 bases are TGTGCCAGCAGTTCGGGGGGGCAGGGCTTCGGCGAGCAGTACTTC. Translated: CASSSGGQGFGEQYF.

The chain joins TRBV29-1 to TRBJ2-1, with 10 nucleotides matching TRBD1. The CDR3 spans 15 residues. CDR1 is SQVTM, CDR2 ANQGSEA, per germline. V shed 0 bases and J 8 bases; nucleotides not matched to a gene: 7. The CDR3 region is CSVEDRQGALDEQFF. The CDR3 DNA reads TGCAGCGTTGAAGATAGACAGGGGGCCCTCGATGAGCAGTTCTTC.

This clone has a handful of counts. The DNA for the CDR3 is TGTGCCTGGAGTGTACAGCCCGGATCACCCCTCCACTTT. Protein: CAWSVQPGSPLHF. The genes are TRBV30 and TRBJ1-6, with unresolved D. Germline V gives CDR1 GTSNPN, CDR2 SVGIG (reference sequence). V was shortened by 0 bases and J by 10 bases, with 10 bases between the two germline ends. The CDR3 has 13 amino acids.

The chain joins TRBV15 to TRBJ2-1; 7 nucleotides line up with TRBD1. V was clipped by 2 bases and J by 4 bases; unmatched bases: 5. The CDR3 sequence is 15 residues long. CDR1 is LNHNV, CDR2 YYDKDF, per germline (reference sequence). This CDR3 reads CATSRRQGQYNEQFF. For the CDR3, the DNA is TGTGCCACCAGCAGACGACAGGGTCAATACAATGAGCAGTTCTTC.

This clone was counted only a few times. The CDR3 here is CASSLAGTSGNNEQFF. As DNA, the CDR3 is TGCGCCAGCAGCTTGGCCGGGACTAGCGGGAACAATGAGCAGTTCTTC. This chain links TRBV5-1 with TRBJ2-1; 13 positions agree with TRBD2. The germline V gene encodes CDR1 SGHRS and CDR2 YFSETQ. This CDR3 comprises 16 residues. J was trimmed by 5 bases and V by 0 bases; bases with no gene match: 2.

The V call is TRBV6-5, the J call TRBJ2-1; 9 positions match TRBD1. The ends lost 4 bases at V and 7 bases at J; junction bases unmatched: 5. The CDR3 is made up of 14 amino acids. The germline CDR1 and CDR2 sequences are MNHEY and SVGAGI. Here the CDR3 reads CASSSETGGNEQFF. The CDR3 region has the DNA TGTGCCAGCAGTTCAGAGACAGGGGGGAATGAGCAGTTCTTC.

CDR3 sequence (DNA): TGTGCCAGTGGACCGACAGGGTTTGATCAGCCCCAGCATTTT. Its translation is CASGPTGFDQPQHF. The chain joins TRBV19 to TRBJ1-5, with 7 nucleotides matching TRBD1. The CDR3 has 14 amino acids. CDR1 and CDR2 from the germline V gene are LNHDA and SQIVND (reference sequence). The ends lost 8 bases at V and 5 bases at J; junction bases unmatched: 9.